Below are 15 T cell receptor beta chains sequenced from a single sample in a study of T cells in localized non-small cell lung cancer. Repertoires were generated with immunoSEQ multiplex PCR, while TCRdb's copy carries only in-frame clones and drops some. The sample records tens of thousands of clones, just under 80% being singletons. Here the sequenced sample was peripheral blood, taken before any cancer treatment. These receptors all come from a male donor at least 60 years old with stage II squamous cell lung carcinoma.

The gene calls are TRBV5-1 and TRBJ2-3; D remains unclear. This CDR3 is built from 11 residues. Trimming pared 1 base from V and 6 bases from J, leaving 3 bases between. CDR1 is SGHRS and CDR2 is YFSETQ in the germline V gene. Written as DNA, the CDR3 is TGCGCCAGCAGCTTGAAGGATACGCAGTATTTT. It translates to CASSLKDTQYF.

V usage is TRBV27 and J usage is TRBJ2-2; D remains unclear. This CDR3 region has 15 residues. With 5 bases removed from V and 7 bases from J, the gap between germline ends came to 17 bases. The germline V gene encodes CDR1 MNHEY and CDR2 SMNVEV (reference sequence). The CDR3 here is CASSVHITGIGELFF. The CDR3 nucleotides read TGTGCCAGCAGTGTACATATTACCGGTATCGGGGAGCTGTTTTTT.

The rearrangement joins TRBV21-1 to TRBJ2-7; the table names TRBD2, a call not compared with the DNA. TRBV21-1 is listed as a pseudogene. The CDR3 length is 17 residues. The CDR3: CASSNEAGGPLLHEQYF. CDR3 coding DNA: TGTGCCAGCAGCAACGAAGCGGGGGGGCCGTTATTACACGAGCAGTACTTC.

CDR3 amino acids: CASSSHRGSSYNEQFF. In nucleotides, the CDR3 is TGTGCCAGCAGCTCCCACAGGGGGAGCTCCTACAATGAGCAGTTCTTC. The chain carries TRBV11-3 and TRBJ2-1; 8 positions agree with TRBD1. Germline V gives CDR1 SGHNT, CDR2 YENEEA. The CDR3 has 16 amino acids. Germline trimming cut 4 bases from V and 0 bases from J; bases unmatched to any gene: 5. Using reference TRBV11-3 and TRBJ2-1 for the parts outside the CDR3, the full variable domain is EAGVVQSPRYKIIEKKQPVAFWCNPISGHNTLYWYLQNLGQGPELLIRYENEEAVDDSQLPKDRFSAERLKGVDSTLKIQPAELGDSAVYLCASSSHRGSSYNEQFFGPGTRLTVL.

This chain uses TRBV11-1 with TRBJ1-1; D not resolved. The CDR3 length is 13 residues. With 2 bases removed from V and 4 bases from J, the gap between germline ends came to 8 bases. Germline V gives CDR1 SGHAT, CDR2 FQDESV (reference sequence). This CDR3 reads CASSLSRGTEAFF. The CDR3 nucleotides are TGTGCCAGCAGCTTAAGTCGCGGCACTGAAGCTTTCTTT.

The chain joins TRBV6-6 to TRBJ1-1; possible D gene TRBD1, 5 bases. The CDR3 is 14 residues long. The V and J ends lost 8 bases and 8 bases respectively, with 21 bases between them. CDR1 and CDR2 (germline): MNHNY, SVGAGI (reference sequence). In nucleotides, the CDR3 is TGTGCCAGCGAACCCACAGGACGATTTCCGGAAGCTTTCTTT. Translation gives CASEPTGRFPEAFF.

This sequence joins TRBV7-2 and TRBJ2-1, with D perhaps matching TRBD2 (5 bases). V was pared by 6 bases and J by 8 bases, with 20 bases between. CDR3 length equals 15 residues. Germline loops: CDR1 SGHTA, CDR2 FQGNSA. The DNA of the CDR3 is TGTGCCAGCAGGTCCTCGGGCGGGCCGTCCCATGAGCAGTTCTTC. Amino acids: CASRSSGGPSHEQFF. The entire variable domain, with the rest obtained from reference TRBV7-2 and TRBJ2-1, is as follows: GAGVSQSPSNKVTEKGKDVELRCDPISGHTALYWYRQSLGQGLEFLIYFQGNSAPDKSGLPSDRFSAERTGGSVSTLTIQRTQQEDSAVYLCASRSSGGPSHEQFFGPGTRLTVL.

The chain links TRBV5-4 to TRBJ1-2, with D unresolved. The CDR3 has 13 residues. CDR1 and CDR2 from the germline V gene are SGHNT and YYREEE (reference sequence). V was shortened by 0 bases and J by 6 bases, with 9 bases between the two germline ends. This CDR3 is CASSLAGVDGYTF. In DNA, the CDR3 is TGTGCCAGCAGCTTGGCCGGGGTGGATGGCTACACCTTC.

The rearrangement uses TRBV15 and TRBJ2-2; 7 positions match TRBD2. This CDR3 contains 18 residues. CDR1 and CDR2 from the germline V gene are LNHNV and YYDKDF (reference sequence). The V gene end was trimmed by 0 bases and the J gene end by 7 bases; junction bases not matched to a gene: 14. Here the CDR3 reads CATSRDIPGGSTSGELFF. CDR3 DNA sequence: TGTGCCACCAGCAGAGATATCCCCGGCGGGAGTACCAGCGGGGAGCTGTTTTTT.

The chain couples TRBV6-1 to TRBJ1-2, with 7 bases lining up with TRBD1. CDR1 and CDR2 (germline): MNHNS, SASEGT. J was trimmed by 6 bases and V by 7 bases; bases with no gene match: 5. This CDR3 has 12 residues. The CDR3 DNA reads as TGTGCCAGCAAGGGGGACAGCGATGGCTACACCTTC. The encoded protein is CASKGDSDGYTF.

This clone was detected only once. This chain uses TRBV5-5 with TRBJ2-5; D gene unclear. This CDR3 is built from 13 residues. Germline loops: CDR1 SGHKS, CDR2 YYEKEE (reference sequence). V was cut by 0 bases and J by 1 base, with 4 bases left in between. In DNA form, the CDR3 reads TGTGCCAGCAGCTTGGTTTTCCAAGAGACCCAGTACTTC. This translates into CASSLVFQETQYF.

The table lists this clone with a few counts. The chain links TRBV28 to TRBJ1-4; a possible D gene is TRBD1 (5 bases). The CDR3 totals 13 residues. CDR1 and CDR2 from the germline V gene are MDHEN and SYDVKM. Trimming pared 6 bases from V and 8 bases from J, leaving 13 bases between. This CDR3 reads CASRPGLWEKLFF. The DNA of the CDR3 is TGTGCCAGCAGACCGGGACTTTGGGAAAAACTGTTTTTT.

The chain has TRBV27 and TRBJ2-6; D gene uncertain. The CDR3 contains 17 residues. CDR1 and CDR2 from the germline V gene are MNHEY and SMNVEV (reference sequence). The germline V and J ends were trimmed by 1 base and 4 bases, with 14 bases remaining between them. This CDR3 reads CASSLYSRAAGANVLTF. CDR3 DNA: TGTGCCAGCAGTTTATATTCCCGCGCAGCCGGGGCCAACGTCCTGACTTTC.

V is TRBV5-1 and J is TRBJ1-2, with TRBD1 identical over 7 bases. This CDR3 comprises 17 residues. Per germline, CDR1 SGHRS and CDR2 YFSETQ. The trim removed 3 bases at V and 2 bases at J, leaving 13 bases unmatched. CDR3 DNA sequence: TGCGCCAGCAGCTCCCGCGGGACAGCCTTTCAGAACTATGGCTACACCTTC. It encodes CASSSRGTAFQNYGYTF.

CDR3: CSVNRGTEAFF. In nucleotides, the CDR3 is TGCAGCGTAAATAGAGGGACTGAAGCTTTCTTT. V and J are TRBV29-1 and TRBJ1-1; D gene ambiguous. The CDR3 sequence is 11 residues long. V was cut by 6 bases and J by 5 bases, with 10 bases left in between. Germline CDR1 SQVTM, CDR2 ANQGSEA.